Listed below are T cell receptor beta chains from one sample, sequenced in a study of OX40 agonist ivuxolimab in advanced cancers. The assay was immunoSEQ multiplex PCR, and TCRdb's table has in-frame clones only and misses some. The sample lists 70,000 to 100,000 clones, around nine tenths occurring once. Sequencing used CD4+ or CD8+ T cells sorted from blood, obtained in a trial of the OX40 agonist ivuxolimab. The source of these receptors is an adult with an advanced solid tumor such as melanoma, head and neck, liver or kidney cancer. Each CDR3 is given with its conserved first and last residue. A D gene is named only where the DNA matches it firmly. Some rows have no size entry. The others give once, few or many, or a class for an expanded clone.

d_gene: TRBD1
j_gene: TRBJ1-1
v_gene: TRBV7-6
abundance: NA
CDR3nt: TGTGCCAGCAGCTTAGAGACAGGGGGTCGGACTGAAGCTTTCTTT
CDR3aa: CASSLETGGRTEAFF

d_gene: NA
j_gene: TRBJ1-3
v_gene: TRBV29-1
abundance: NA
CDR3nt: TGCAGCGTTGGTGGGGGTCCGGGGTCCACTGGAAACACCATATATTTT
CDR3aa: CSVGGGPGSTGNTIYF

d_gene: TRBD1
j_gene: TRBJ1-2
v_gene: TRBV30
abundance: NA
CDR3nt: TGTGCCTGGAGTGTACCCCAAGGGGCAGGGGGTTATGGCTACACCTTC
CDR3aa: CAWSVPQGAGGYGYTF

d_gene: TRBD2
j_gene: TRBJ2-3
v_gene: TRBV12-5
abundance: NA
CDR3nt: TGTGCTAGTGGTTTGGATCCCGGGACTAGCGGGAGGGCCGGGTATTTT
CDR3aa: CASGLDPGTSGRAGYF

d_gene: TRBD1
j_gene: TRBJ2-2
v_gene: TRBV5-1
abundance: NA
CDR3nt: TGCGCCAGCAGCTTGAGAGTAGGGGGCACCTCTAGCCGGGAGCTGTTTTTT
CDR3aa: CASSLRVGGTSSRELFF

d_gene: TRBD1
j_gene: TRBJ1-1
v_gene: TRBV6-5
abundance: NA
CDR3nt: TGTGCCAGCAGTTACGAGGGGACAGGGCGAAACACTGAAGCTTTCTTT
CDR3aa: CASSYEGTGRNTEAFF

d_gene: NA
j_gene: TRBJ1-2
v_gene: TRBV2
abundance: NA
CDR3nt: TGTGCCAGCGACGTCCTGGGCAGGTCAGACTATGGCTACACCTTC
CDR3aa: CASDVLGRSDYGYTF

d_gene: TRBD1
j_gene: TRBJ1-4
v_gene: TRBV9
abundance: NA
CDR3nt: TGTGCCAGCAGCCCAGCAATCGGACAGGGATATGAAAAACTGTTTTTT
CDR3aa: CASSPAIGQGYEKLFF

d_gene: TRBD2
j_gene: TRBJ2-1
v_gene: TRBV5-1
abundance: NA
CDR3nt: TGCGCCAGCAGCCCGGGACTAGCGGGGAATGAGCAGTTCTTC
CDR3aa: CASSPGLAGNEQFF

d_gene: NA
j_gene: TRBJ2-5
v_gene: TRBV18
abundance: NA
CDR3nt: TGTGCCAGCTCACCACGGGGCCAGGTCAAAGAGACCCAGTACTTC
CDR3aa: CASSPRGQVKETQYF

d_gene: TRBD2
j_gene: TRBJ2-1
v_gene: TRBV2
abundance: NA
CDR3nt: TGTGCCAGCAGTGAAGAACTAGCGGGAGGGAACAATGAGCAGTTCTTC
CDR3aa: CASSEELAGGNNEQFF

d_gene: NA
j_gene: TRBJ1-1
v_gene: TRBV10-1
abundance: NA
CDR3nt: TGCGCCAGCAGTGCTGGGGGCGACACTGAAGCTTTCTTT
CDR3aa: CASSAGGDTEAFF

d_gene: NA
j_gene: TRBJ1-1
v_gene: TRBV11-2
abundance: NA
CDR3nt: TGTGCCAGCAGCTTAGGGGGTTGGTGGAACACTGAAGCTTTCTTT
CDR3aa: CASSLGGWWNTEAFF

d_gene: TRBD1
j_gene: TRBJ2-7
v_gene: TRBV27
abundance: NA
CDR3nt: TGTGCCAGCAGCCCTACCGACAGGGTAAGCGAGCAGTACTTC
CDR3aa: CASSPTDRVSEQYF

d_gene: NA
j_gene: TRBJ2-7
v_gene: TRBV19
abundance: once
CDR3nt: TGTGCCAGTAGCCCCCCCACCTCACCTTACGAGCAGTACTTC
CDR3aa: CASSPPTSPYEQYF